The 23 T cell receptor beta chains given below trace back to one sample, sequenced in a study of blood T cell repertoires in COVID-19. Libraries were prepared by immunoSEQ multiplex PCR; TCRdb keeps only in-frame clonotypes and omits some of them. The data show over 45,000 clones, approximately 80% seen once. The sequenced material came from peripheral blood. The receptors shown here come from a man in his sixties with acute or convalescent COVID-19.

This clone was picked up one time. V gene TRBV7-2 combines with J gene TRBJ1-6; tentative D call: TRBD1 (6 bases). From germline, CDR1 is SGHTA and CDR2 FQGNSA. Between the trimmed V and J ends, which lost 5 bases and 9 bases, there was a span of 14 bases. This CDR3 has 14 amino acids. The CDR3 loop is CASSTGTFGSPLHF. The CDR3, as DNA: TGTGCCAGCAGCACCGGGACATTTGGTTCACCCCTCCACTTT.

The V call is TRBV5-6, the J call TRBJ1-4; unclear D gene. Germline assignment: CDR1 SGHDT and CDR2 YYEEEE. V lost 1 base to trimming and J lost 0 bases, with 10 bases between them. This CDR3 contains 16 residues. This chain's CDR3 is CASSLSPSATNEKLFF. The CDR3 DNA is TGTGCCAGCAGCTTGTCCCCAAGCGCAACTAATGAAAAACTGTTTTTT.

The genes are TRBV2 and TRBJ1-2; D might be TRBD1 (6 bases). The CDR3 is 13 amino acids. The germline V gene encodes CDR1 SNHLY and CDR2 FYNNEI. Between the trimmed V and J ends, which lost 3 bases and 6 bases, there was a span of 11 bases. CDR3 amino acids: CASSDEWTDGYTF. The CDR3 nucleotides read TGTGCCAGCAGTGATGAATGGACAGATGGCTACACCTTC.

J is TRBJ1-5 and V is TRBV5-1; tentatively, D is TRBD1 (5 bases). CDR1 SGHRS and CDR2 YFSETQ come from the germline V gene. This CDR3 contains 16 residues. The germline V and J ends were trimmed by 0 bases and 2 bases, with 12 bases remaining between them. The CDR3 nucleotides read TGCGCCAGCAGCTTGGGGAGTTCGGGGGGCAATCAGCCCCAGCATTTT. This translates into CASSLGSSGGNQPQHF. Complete variable domain (other parts from reference TRBV5-1 and TRBJ1-5): KAGVTQTPRYLIKTRGQQVTLSCSPISGHRSVSWYQQTPGQGLQFLFEYFSETQRNKGNFPGRFSGRQFSNSRSEMNVSTLELGDSALYLCASSLGSSGGNQPQHFGDGTRLSIL.

The chain combines TRBV7-8 with TRBJ1-1; D remains ambiguous. This CDR3 has 13 residues. In germline, CDR1 is SGHVS, CDR2 FQNEAQ. The ends were cut back, 3 bases at V and 4 bases at J, with 9 bases in the middle. CDR3 loop: CASSLQEVTEAFF. CDR3 sequence (DNA): TGTGCCAGCAGCTTGCAGGAAGTCACTGAAGCTTTCTTT.

The J gene is TRBJ2-1, the V gene TRBV3-1 (or the pseudogene TRBV3-2); no clear D gene. Germline V gene lookup returns CDR1 LGHDT and CDR2 YNNKEL (reference sequence). Trimming removed 3 bases from V and 3 bases from J, with 9 bases in between. The CDR3 spans 14 residues. The CDR3 reads CASSHLGFYNEQFF. CDR3 in DNA: TGTGCCAGCAGCCATCTAGGCTTCTACAATGAGCAGTTCTTC.

The V call is TRBV11-2, the J call TRBJ2-3, with 11 bases that match TRBD2. Per germline, CDR1 SGHAT and CDR2 FQNNGV. With V trimmed by 6 bases and J by 4 bases, 12 bases remained unmatched. CDR3 size: 17 residues. The CDR3 nucleotides read TGTGCCAGCAGTCCAAGGGCTAGCGGGGGGCTAGCAGATACGCAGTATTTT. It yields the protein CASSPRASGGLADTQYF.

The chain employs TRBV5-8 and TRBJ1-1; D remains ambiguous. Germline V CDR1 and CDR2: SGHTS, YDEGEE. V was shortened by 0 bases and J by 8 bases, with 23 bases between the two germline ends. CDR3 length equals 17 residues. The CDR3 protein is CASSLAVIVGSPGEAFF. DNA for the CDR3: TGTGCCAGCAGCTTGGCGGTTATTGTTGGGTCTCCCGGGGAAGCTTTCTTT.

The rearrangement links TRBV3-1 (or the pseudogene TRBV3-2) to TRBJ2-7; TRBD1 is a possible D gene (5 bases). In germline, CDR1 is LGHDT, CDR2 YNNKEL (reference sequence). The ends were cut back, 1 base at V and 5 bases at J, with 15 bases in the middle. This CDR3 spans 15 amino acids. For the CDR3, the DNA is TGTGCCAGCAGCCAAGTAAACTCGGAAGGGGACGAGCAGTACTTC. This encodes CASSQVNSEGDEQYF.

A note on this clone: The sample carries other DNA sequences with the same CDR3. V gene TRBV5-1 combines with J gene TRBJ1-3; possible D gene TRBD1, 5 bases. Germline V gives CDR1 SGHRS, CDR2 YFSETQ. The CDR3 loop spans 14 amino acids. The V end lost 0 bases, the J end lost 9 bases, and 13 bases lay between the germline ends. CDR3 coding DNA: TGCGCCAGCAGCTTGGGGCAGGGTCAAGGCACCATATATTTT. This sequence encodes CASSLGQGQGTIYF. Full variable domain (outside the CDR3, taken from reference TRBV5-1 and TRBJ1-3): KAGVTQTPRYLIKTRGQQVTLSCSPISGHRSVSWYQQTPGQGLQFLFEYFSETQRNKGNFPGRFSGRQFSNSRSEMNVSTLELGDSALYLCASSLGQGQGTIYFGEGSWLTVV.

This rearrangement joins TRBV28 to TRBJ2-1, with D perhaps TRBD2 (6 bases). From germline, CDR1 is MDHEN and CDR2 SYDVKM. The CDR3 sequence is 14 residues long. V lost 2 bases to trimming and J lost 4 bases, with 9 bases between them. CDR3 residues: CASSLSGRYNEQFF. The CDR3 DNA reads as TGTGCCAGCAGTTTAAGCGGGCGTTACAATGAGCAGTTCTTC.

The chain is built from TRBV5-1 and TRBJ2-7; 9 bases fit TRBD1. Germline lookup yields CDR1 SGHRS and CDR2 YFSETQ. CDR3 length: 14 amino acids. V lost 5 bases, J lost 5 bases, and 8 bases stayed unmatched. In nucleotides, the CDR3 is TGCGCCAGCAGTGTCCTGGACAGGGGACACGAGCAGTACTTC. Protein product: CASSVLDRGHEQYF.

This clone was counted between two and nine times. The rearrangement joins TRBV2 to TRBJ1-6; 7 nucleotides align to TRBD1. Germline V gene data show CDR1 as SNHLY and CDR2 as FYNNEI. J gave up 6 bases and V 6 bases, and 5 bases lay outside the gene matches. The CDR3 runs 14 residues. CDR3 nucleotides: TGTGCCAGCAGCAACAGGGGCCCTAATTCACCCCTCCACTTT. It translates to CASSNRGPNSPLHF.

The J gene is TRBJ1-2, the V gene TRBV15; D might be TRBD1 (5 bases). Looked up from germline, CDR1 is LNHNV and CDR2 is YYDKDF (reference sequence). The CDR3 is made up of 15 amino acids. V shed 0 bases and J shed 7 bases, with 15 bases lying between them. CDR3 amino acids: CATSREGAKGSGYTF. The CDR3 nucleotides are TGTGCCACCAGCAGAGAAGGGGCAAAGGGCAGTGGCTACACCTTC.

This sequence joins TRBV5-1 and TRBJ1-1, with D tentatively TRBD1 (6 bases). V was shortened by 4 bases and J by 0 bases, with 7 bases between the two germline ends. The CDR3 totals 13 residues. Looked up from germline, CDR1 is SGHRS and CDR2 is YFSETQ. The CDR3 bases are TGCGCCAGCAGCGGACAGCTGAACACTGAAGCTTTCTTT. This encodes CASSGQLNTEAFF.

The V call is TRBV4-2, the J call TRBJ2-6, with TRBD1 identical over 9 bases. V trimming: 3 bases; J trimming: 0 bases; junction bases outside the gene matches: 6. In germline, CDR1 is LGHNA, CDR2 YNFKEQ. The CDR3 has 18 amino acids. The CDR3 nucleotides read TGTGCCAGCAGCCAGGGGGGACAGGGCCTCTCTGGGGCCAACGTCCTGACTTTC. Its translation: CASSQGGQGLSGANVLTF.

The sample holds one count of this clone. This rearrangement joins TRBV4-1 to TRBJ1-4; 7 bases map to TRBD1. The CDR3 sequence is 15 residues long. The J segment lost 8 bases and the V segment lost 1 base, leaving 7 bases of the junction unmatched. CDR1 and CDR2 from the germline V gene are MGHRA and YSYEKL. CDR3 DNA: TGCGCCAGCAGCCAAGGAGGGGGCGGCAGGGAAAAACTGTTTTTT. It is translated as CASSQGGGGREKLFF.

The rearrangement joins TRBV27 to TRBJ2-2, with TRBD2 matching over 7 bases. CDR1 and CDR2 (germline): MNHEY, SMNVEV (reference sequence). V was clipped by 3 bases and J by 7 bases; unmatched bases: 11. The CDR3 length is 16 residues. This CDR3 is CASSLLAGRGHGELFF. The CDR3 bases are TGTGCCAGCAGTTTGTTGGCAGGGAGGGGTCACGGGGAGCTGTTTTTT.

The gene calls are TRBV25-1 and TRBJ2-1; weak D call: TRBD2 (5 bases). The V end was cut by 8 bases, the J end by 5 bases, with 16 bases between. Germline V lookup: CDR1 MGHDK, CDR2 SYGVNS. The CDR3 spans 14 residues. CDR3 in DNA: TGTGCCAGCTCTAGCCCCCGGGCGGACAATGAGCAGTTCTTC. Translating gives CASSSPRADNEQFF. Full variable domain (outside the CDR3, taken from reference TRBV25-1 and TRBJ2-1): EADIYQTPRYLVIGTGKKITLECSQTMGHDKMYWYQQDPGMELHLIHYSYGVNSTEKGDLSSESTVSRIRTEHFPLTLESARPSHTSQYLCASSSPRADNEQFFGPGTRLTVL.

There are a few counts of this clone. The chain links TRBV23-1 to TRBJ1-1, with D perhaps TRBD1 (5 bases). TRBV23-1 is known as an ORF, though its function is uncertain. Trimming left V 7 bases short and J 1 base short, with 22 bases between. CDR3 length equals 17 residues. The CDR3 DNA reads as TGCGCCAGCACCTCTTCGTGGGGGGAAAATCCGAACACTGAAGCTTTCTTT. Its translation: CASTSSWGENPNTEAFF.

The chain has TRBV5-1 and TRBJ2-2; 9 bases align to TRBD1. V shed 4 bases and J 5 bases; nucleotides not matched to a gene: 6. In germline, CDR1 is SGHRS, CDR2 YFSETQ. This CDR3 has 15 residues. For the CDR3, the DNA is TGCGCCAGCAGCAAAGCACAGGGGGCAACCGGGGAGCTGTTTTTT. Translating gives CASSKAQGATGELFF.

The rearrangement uses TRBV29-1 and TRBJ1-2; 9 bases match TRBD1. The CDR3 runs 12 residues. Losses at the gene ends were 4 bases for V and 7 bases for J; bases not matched to a gene: 4. The germline V gene encodes CDR1 SQVTM and CDR2 ANQGSEA. The CDR3 loop is CSVAGTGSGYTF. In DNA, the CDR3 is TGCAGCGTTGCCGGGACAGGGAGTGGCTACACCTTC.

The V and J genes are TRBV6-6 and TRBJ1-2, with TRBD1 matching 7 bases. Unmatched junction bases numbered 7, after V lost 2 bases and J lost 7 bases. CDR3 length: 14 residues. Germline loops: CDR1 MNHNY, CDR2 SVGAGI (reference sequence). The CDR3 is CASSYGQAGGGYTF. The CDR3 coding sequence is TGTGCCAGCAGTTACGGTCAGGCAGGGGGTGGCTACACCTTC.